These 25 T cell receptor beta chains were all obtained from the same sample, sequenced in a study of OX40 agonist ivuxolimab in advanced cancers. The repertoire was sequenced with immunoSEQ multiplex PCR; TCRdb's copy has only in-frame clones and lacks some. Of tens of thousands of clones in the sample, over 65% were seen once. The sequencing here drew on CD4+ or CD8+ T cells sorted from blood, taken in a trial of the OX40 agonist ivuxolimab. All receptors come from an adult with an advanced solid tumor such as melanoma, head and neck, liver or kidney cancer.

The rearrangement links TRBV7-2 to TRBJ2-3; 7 bases match TRBD2. V gave up 2 bases and J gave up 2 bases; unmatched junction bases: 10. This CDR3 spans 17 amino acids. CDR1 is SGHTA, CDR2 FQGNSA, per germline. The CDR3: CASSLRAGRGYTDTQYF. The DNA for the CDR3 is TGTGCCAGCAGCTTAAGGGCCGGGCGGGGGTACACAGATACGCAGTATTTT.

The chain combines TRBV2 with TRBJ1-5; no definite D call. V was trimmed by 6 bases and J by 7 bases, leaving 16 bases between them. Germline CDR1 SNHLY, CDR2 FYNNEI. CDR3 size: 14 residues. As DNA, the CDR3 is TGTGCCAGCAGGCCCGGGTCGGGAGGGCAGCCCCAGCATTTT. Amino acid sequence: CASRPGSGGQPQHF.

V and J are TRBV4-1 and TRBJ1-1; 7 positions match TRBD1. Losses at the gene ends were 2 bases for V and 2 bases for J; bases not matched to a gene: 8. In germline, CDR1 is MGHRA, CDR2 YSYEKL. This CDR3 is built from 16 residues. This chain's CDR3 is CASSQLGQRLNTEAFF. The CDR3 bases are TGCGCCAGCAGCCAATTGGGACAGAGGCTTAACACTGAAGCTTTCTTT.

The V call is TRBV7-2, the J call TRBJ2-7, with a weak D call TRBD2 (6 bases). CDR3 length: 14 amino acids. Germline values: CDR1 SGHTA, CDR2 FQGNSA. Trimming pared 4 bases from V and 4 bases from J, leaving 14 bases between. The CDR3 region has the DNA TGTGCCAGCAGCTATATGGAGGGAGCTTACGAGCAGTACGTC. This codes for CASSYMEGAYEQYV.

The CDR3 coding sequence is TGTGCCAGTAGTCGCGACGCCGGGACAGGCCGCACAGATACGCAGTATTTT. Encoded protein: CASSRDAGTGRTDTQYF. This chain uses TRBV19 with TRBJ2-3; TRBD1 agrees at 8 bases. Germline V gene sequence: CDR1 LNHDA, CDR2 SQIVND (reference sequence). The junction had 11 bases not matched to a gene; V was cut back by 5 bases and J by 1 base. The CDR3 totals 17 residues.

The chain has TRBV4-3 and TRBJ2-7, with 8 bases identical to TRBD1. The CDR3 contains 17 residues. CDR1 and CDR2 (germline): LGHNA, YSLEER. Trimming at V came to 0 bases and at J to 2 bases, leaving 9 bases not matched to a gene. As DNA, the CDR3 is TGCGCCAGCAGCCAAGATTTGGGACAGGTGACAACCTACGAGCAGTACTTC. Translating it yields CASSQDLGQVTTYEQYF.

The chain joins TRBV7-8 to TRBJ1-5; D unresolved. V lost 5 bases, J lost 0 bases, and 11 bases lay in between. This CDR3 contains 15 residues. The germline gives CDR1 SGHVS, CDR2 FQNEAQ. In DNA form, the CDR3 reads TGTGCCAGCAGCGCGGGCTCAAATAGCAATCAGCCCCAGCATTTT. It codes for CASSAGSNSNQPQHF.

The rearrangement links TRBV9 to TRBJ1-2; 8 nucleotides align to TRBD1. The germline gives CDR1 SGDLS, CDR2 YYNGEE. The CDR3 length is 14 residues. The trim removed 3 bases at V and 8 bases at J, leaving 9 bases unmatched. CDR3 loop: CASSETGGSEGYTF. The CDR3 bases are TGTGCCAGCAGCGAAACAGGGGGTAGCGAGGGCTACACCTTC.

This clone is a singleton in its sample. The chain is built from TRBV4-3 and TRBJ1-1; TRBD1 is a possible D gene (5 bases). Germline CDR1 reads LGHNA; CDR2 reads YSLEER. Trimming removed 1 base at V and 3 bases at J, with 18 bases between. The CDR3 has 17 residues. The CDR3 nucleotides read TGCGCCAGCAGCCAAGTTTCCCTTGGGGGGAGGGACACTGAAGCTTTCTTT. As protein: CASSQVSLGGRDTEAFF.

This chain links TRBV18 with TRBJ2-5; 11 bases fit TRBD2. V gave up 0 bases and J gave up 5 bases; unmatched junction bases: 5. CDR1 is KGHSH, CDR2 LQKENI, per germline. The CDR3 consists of 16 residues. The CDR3 region has the DNA TGTGCCAGCTCACCACCTGGGACTAGCGGTGGGGAGACCCAGTACTTC. Translation: CASSPPGTSGGETQYF. Based on the CDR3 plus reference TRBV18 and TRBJ2-5, the full variable domain is NAGVMQNPRHLVRRRGQEARLRCSPMKGHSHVYWYRQLPEEGLKFMVYLQKENIIDESGMPKERFSAEFPKEGPSILRIQQVVRGDSAAYFCASSPPGTSGGETQYFGPGTRLLVL.

J is TRBJ1-2 and V is TRBV30; 7 bases line up with TRBD1. Trimming took 1 base from V and 4 from J; bases not matched to a gene: 6. The CDR3 runs 14 residues. Looked up from germline, CDR1 is GTSNPN and CDR2 is SVGIG (reference sequence). This CDR3 is CAWSGDSASYGYTF. The CDR3 nucleotides read TGTGCCTGGAGTGGGGACAGCGCTTCCTATGGCTACACCTTC.

This clone was counted a single time. The rearrangement joins TRBV7-7 to TRBJ2-3; 8 nucleotides match TRBD2. V was clipped by 6 bases and J by 4 bases; unmatched bases: 12. The length of the CDR3 is 16 residues. Germline-derived CDR1 and CDR2 are SSHAT and FNYEAQ (reference sequence). The CDR3, as DNA: TGTGCCAGCAGTTCTGGCTTAGCGGGGAATGCAGATACGCAGTATTTT. Translated, it gives CASSSGLAGNADTQYF. Full variable domain (missing parts from reference TRBV7-7 and TRBJ2-3): GAGVSQSPRYKVTKRGQDVTLRCDPISSHATLYWYQQALGQGPEFLTYFNYEAQPDKSGLPSDRFSAERPEGSISTLTIQRTEQRDSAMYRCASSSGLAGNADTQYFGPGTRLTVL.

The chain employs TRBV28 and TRBJ1-5, with D maybe TRBD1 (6 bases). This CDR3 is built from 13 residues. Germline CDR1 reads MDHEN; CDR2 reads SYDVKM. Deletions cut 7 bases from V and 6 bases from J, with 13 bases between. CDR3: CASNWGARQPQHF. In DNA, the CDR3 is TGTGCCAGCAACTGGGGGGCACGTCAGCCCCAGCATTTT.

This chain uses TRBV11-2 with TRBJ2-2; D is perhaps TRBD1 (5 bases). The CDR3 length is 19 residues. The ends were cut back, 3 bases at V and 0 bases at J, with 20 bases in the middle. The germline V gene encodes CDR1 SGHAT and CDR2 FQNNGV. The CDR3 DNA sequence: TGTGCCAGCAGCTTCAGACAGAATTACCTCCCAGCGAACACCGGGGAGCTGTTTTTT. Protein: CASSFRQNYLPANTGELFF.

The rearrangement joins TRBV5-6 to TRBJ1-2; 8 positions agree with TRBD1. The trim removed 5 bases at V and 4 bases at J, leaving 7 bases unmatched. This CDR3 is 14 amino acids long. Germline CDR1 and CDR2: SGHDT and YYEEEE. In nucleotides, the CDR3 is TGTGCCAGCAGTCCCCCAGGGGGCTTCTATGGCTACACCTTC. The encoded protein is CASSPPGGFYGYTF. The variable domain in full, completed from reference TRBV5-6 and TRBJ1-2, reads DAGVTQSPTHLIKTRGQQVTLRCSPKSGHDTVSWYQQALGQGPQFIFQYYEEEERQRGNFPDRFSGHQFPNYSSELNVNALLLGDSALYLCASSPPGGFYGYTFGSGTRLTVV.

The CDR3 DNA sequence: TGTGCCAGCAGCTTAGTAATGTCGTATGGCTACACCTTC. As protein: CASSLVMSYGYTF. The chain couples TRBV7-9 to TRBJ1-2; D unresolved. The CDR3 totals 13 residues. Germline CDR1 reads SEHNR; CDR2 reads FQNEAQ (reference sequence). V was clipped by 1 base and J by 5 bases, with 8 bases between them.

This chain links TRBV5-5 with TRBJ1-2; 7 bases line up with TRBD1. The CDR3 is 16 amino acids. The germline CDR1 and CDR2 sequences are SGHKS and YYEKEE (reference sequence). With 1 base clipped from V and 3 bases from J, the junction kept 9 bases outside the gene matches. CDR3 sequence reads: CASSLRQTGTYYGYTF. The CDR3 DNA sequence: TGTGCCAGCAGCTTGAGACAGACAGGGACCTACTATGGCTACACCTTC.

This clone was seen only once. The chain recombines TRBV30 with TRBJ1-6, with 7 bases that match TRBD1. CDR1 and CDR2 (germline): GTSNPN, SVGIG (reference sequence). The trim removed 0 bases at V and 7 bases at J, leaving 9 bases unmatched. The CDR3 is 16 amino acids. CDR3 nucleotides: TGTGCCTGGAGTGTAAACAGGGGAGCGGGAAATTCACCCCTCCACTTT. This translates into CAWSVNRGAGNSPLHF.

Here the CDR3 DNA reads TGTGCCAGCAGCCCGACAGGGCACACCGGGGAGCTGTTTTTT. Its protein product is CASSPTGHTGELFF. The V gene is TRBV5-4, the J gene TRBJ2-2, with 7 bases that match TRBD1. This CDR3 region has 14 residues. CDR1 SGHNT and CDR2 YYREEE come from the germline V gene (reference sequence). V lost 4 bases and J lost 3; bases outside the gene matches: 3.

The genes are TRBV11-2 and TRBJ2-1, with D perhaps matching TRBD1 (7 bases). Per germline, CDR1 SGHAT and CDR2 FQNNGV. CDR3 length: 15 residues. Trimming pared 5 bases from V and 5 bases from J, leaving 16 bases between. The CDR3 loop is CASSVGGTEDNEQFF. CDR3 bases: TGTGCCAGCAGCGTAGGGGGGACAGAGGACAATGAGCAGTTCTTC.

The chain links TRBV28 to TRBJ1-1; 9 nucleotides line up with TRBD1. There are 17 residues in the CDR3. The germline gives CDR1 MDHEN, CDR2 SYDVKM. V shed 5 bases, J shed 4 bases, and the junction held 14 bases outside the gene matches. CDR3 amino acids: CASSKIRDRVVGTEAFF. DNA of the CDR3: TGTGCCAGCAGTAAAATCCGGGACAGGGTCGTGGGCACTGAAGCTTTCTTT. The whole variable domain, filled in from reference TRBV28 and TRBJ1-1, reads DVKVTQSSRYLVKRTGEKVFLECVQDMDHENMFWYRQDPGLGLRLIYFSYDVKMKEKGDIPEGYSVSREKKERFSLILESASTNQTSMYLCASSKIRDRVVGTEAFFGQGTRLTVV.

V gene TRBV6-1 combines with J gene TRBJ2-3; 8 bases fit TRBD2. Germline assignment: CDR1 MNHNS and CDR2 SASEGT. Trimming at V came to 4 bases and at J to 9 bases, leaving 15 bases not matched to a gene. This CDR3 comprises 16 residues. The CDR3: CASSGYAGGPGLTQYF. In DNA, the CDR3 is TGTGCCAGCAGTGGATACGCGGGGGGCCCAGGGCTGACGCAGTATTTT.

This clone was counted a few times. CDR3 region: CASSSATGGGHQPQHF. CDR3 bases: TGTGCCAGCAGCTCAGCTACAGGGGGAGGTCATCAGCCCCAGCATTTT. This rearrangement joins TRBV7-8 to TRBJ1-5; 8 bases fit TRBD1. This CDR3 spans 16 amino acids. V lost 4 bases and J lost 5; bases outside the gene matches: 10. The V gene's germline CDR1 is SGHVS and CDR2 FQNEAQ.

V usage is TRBV6-5 and J usage is TRBJ1-1; D gene ambiguous. This CDR3 has 12 residues. Trimming removed 5 bases from V and 10 bases from J, with 14 bases in between. Germline lookup yields CDR1 MNHEY and CDR2 SVGAGI. The CDR3 protein is CASSRSQLGAFF. The CDR3 DNA reads as TGTGCCAGCAGTAGATCACAACTGGGAGCTTTCTTT.

The chain links TRBV6-5 to TRBJ2-7; D possibly corresponds to TRBD1 (7 bases). This CDR3 has 16 amino acids. Germline loops: CDR1 MNHEY, CDR2 SVGAGI. Trimming took off 0 bases at V and 4 bases at J, with 16 bases between the two ends. CDR3 in DNA: TGTGCCAGCAGTTACTCCCGCGGGACAGAACTATACGAGCAGTACTTC. Protein: CASSYSRGTELYEQYF.